These 18 T cell receptor beta chains were all obtained from the same sample, sequenced in a study of blood T cell repertoires in COVID-19. Repertoires were generated with immunoSEQ multiplex PCR, while TCRdb's copy carries only in-frame clones and drops some. Here the sample spans around 100,000 clones, almost 80% being singletons. The sample comprised peripheral blood. All receptors come from a man aged 70 or older with active or convalescent COVID-19.

This chain links TRBV30 with TRBJ2-1; tentatively, D is TRBD1 (5 bases). V was cut by 2 bases and J by 6 bases, with 8 bases left in between. Germline V gene data show CDR1 as GTSNPN and CDR2 as SVGIG (reference sequence). The length of the CDR3 is 12 residues. Here the CDR3 reads CAWSRQSNEQFF. For the CDR3, the DNA is TGTGCCTGGAGTCGACAGTCCAATGAGCAGTTCTTC.

J is TRBJ2-2 and V is TRBV5-4, with 10 bases identical to TRBD1. V was clipped by 4 bases and J by 6 bases; unmatched bases: 6. The CDR3 loop spans 15 amino acids. The germline V gene has CDR1 SGHNT and CDR2 YYREEE (reference sequence). In nucleotides, the CDR3 is TGTGCCAGCAGCCCGGGGACAGGGGAGGCCGGGGAGCTGTTTTTT. It specifies CASSPGTGEAGELFF. Together with reference TRBV5-4 and TRBJ2-2, the CDR3 gives the full variable domain: ETGVTQSPTHLIKTRGQQVTLRCSSQSGHNTVSWYQQALGQGPQFIFQYYREEENGRGNFPPRFSGLQFPNYSSELNVNALELDDSALYLCASSPGTGEAGELFFGEGSRLTVL.

Of note for this clone: The same CDR3 arises from other DNA sequences in this sample as well. The rearrangement links TRBV27 to TRBJ1-2; TRBD1 is a possible D gene (6 bases). From germline, CDR1 is MNHEY and CDR2 SMNVEV (reference sequence). Trimming removed 5 bases at V and 6 bases at J, with 13 bases between. CDR3 length: 13 residues. CDR3 sequence reads: CASSLTGIHGYTF. Written as DNA, the CDR3 is TGTGCCAGCAGTCTTACAGGGATCCATGGCTACACCTTC.

The chain couples TRBV7-8 to TRBJ2-6, with D tentatively TRBD2 (6 bases). This CDR3 is 21 amino acids long. V lost 3 bases to trimming and J lost 0 bases, with 24 bases between them. Germline V gives CDR1 SGHVS, CDR2 FQNEAQ. The CDR3 sequence: CASSFLGATGGPNSGANVLTF. The CDR3 DNA follows: TGTGCCAGCAGCTTTTTGGGCGCCACCGGGGGACCGAACTCTGGGGCCAACGTCCTGACTTTC.

The V call is TRBV5-1, the J call TRBJ1-1; 11 bases agree with TRBD1. Germline trimming cut 4 bases from V and 4 bases from J; bases unmatched to any gene: 12. The CDR3 has 17 amino acids. Germline lookup yields CDR1 SGHRS and CDR2 YFSETQ. DNA of the CDR3: TGCGCCAGCAGCAGGACAGGGGGCAGTGTTCGGACCACTGAAGCTTTCTTT. Protein: CASSRTGGSVRTTEAFF.

V usage is TRBV27 and J usage is TRBJ2-7; D not certain. The germline V gene encodes CDR1 MNHEY and CDR2 SMNVEV (reference sequence). The CDR3 consists of 15 residues. V was cut by 0 bases and J by 0 bases, with 9 bases left in between. This CDR3 is CASSLSGASSYEQYF. For the CDR3, the DNA is TGTGCCAGCAGTTTATCCGGAGCGAGCTCCTACGAGCAGTACTTC.

The chain links TRBV9 to TRBJ2-7; 7 bases line up with TRBD1. The germline V gene has CDR1 SGDLS and CDR2 YYNGEE. J was trimmed by 4 bases and V by 0 bases; bases with no gene match: 19. The CDR3 totals 19 residues. CDR3 in DNA: TGTGCCAGCAGCGTAGGGGGACAGATCGGACCGTCTTCGAATTACGAGCAGTACTTC. It translates to CASSVGGQIGPSSNYEQYF.

The chain links TRBV29-1 to TRBJ2-3; 10 nucleotides align to TRBD2. The trim removed 6 bases at V and 2 bases at J, leaving 8 bases unmatched. From germline, CDR1 is SQVTM and CDR2 ANQGSEA. The CDR3 spans 15 residues. CDR3 protein: CSVASTSGYTDTQYF. In DNA, the CDR3 is TGCAGCGTCGCCTCGACTAGCGGGTACACAGATACGCAGTATTTT.

The J gene is TRBJ2-2, the V gene TRBV3-1 (or the pseudogene TRBV3-2); TRBD1 might be the D (5 bases). The CDR3 spans 14 residues. V was trimmed by 6 bases and J by 2 bases, leaving 10 bases between them. CDR1 and CDR2 (germline): LGHDT, YNNKEL (reference sequence). The CDR3 sequence: CASRFRTNTGELFF. CDR3 sequence (DNA): TGTGCCAGCAGATTTCGGACAAACACCGGGGAGCTGTTTTTT.

The V call is TRBV4-3, the J call TRBJ2-2; 8 bases align to TRBD1. Trimming took 3 bases from V and 3 from J; bases not matched to a gene: 0. Germline loops: CDR1 LGHNA, CDR2 YSLEER. CDR3 length: 14 amino acids. As DNA, the CDR3 is TGCGCCAGCAGCCAGACAGGGGACACCGGGGAGCTGTTTTTT. Translated, it gives CASSQTGDTGELFF.

The chain links TRBV4-2 to TRBJ1-3; no reliable D call. CDR3 size: 15 residues. Germline-derived CDR1 and CDR2 are LGHNA and YNFKEQ. V was trimmed by 0 bases and J by 3 bases, leaving 9 bases between them. In nucleotides, the CDR3 is TGTGCCAGCAGCCAAGATCTCCGGGGTGGAAACACCATATATTTT. Translation gives CASSQDLRGGNTIYF.

The gene calls are TRBV19 and TRBJ2-4; D may be TRBD2 (6 bases). The CDR3 extends over 15 amino acids. V shed 2 bases and J shed 4 bases, with 12 bases lying between them. Germline CDR1 LNHDA, CDR2 SQIVND (reference sequence). CDR3 loop: CASSINKRVKNIQYF. The CDR3 DNA follows: TGTGCCAGTAGTATAAATAAGCGGGTTAAAAACATTCAGTACTTC.

The chain carries TRBV7-2 and TRBJ1-1, with D unresolved. From germline, CDR1 is SGHTA and CDR2 FQGNSA. V was trimmed by 7 bases and J by 1 base, leaving 13 bases between them. CDR3 length: 14 residues. The CDR3 spells CASTAMAANTEAFF. As DNA, the CDR3 is TGTGCCAGCACCGCCATGGCTGCGAACACTGAAGCTTTCTTT. The whole variable domain, remainder taken from reference TRBV7-2 and TRBJ1-1, is GAGVSQSPSNKVTEKGKDVELRCDPISGHTALYWYRQSLGQGLEFLIYFQGNSAPDKSGLPSDRFSAERTGGSVSTLTIQRTQQEDSAVYLCASTAMAANTEAFFGQGTRLTVV.

V usage is TRBV7-2 and J usage is TRBJ2-7; 11 bases match TRBD1. CDR3 length: 16 amino acids. The ends lost 0 bases at V and 1 base at J; junction bases unmatched: 2. Germline V lookup: CDR1 SGHTA, CDR2 FQGNSA. CDR3 loop: CASSLAGTGGSYEQYF. As DNA, the CDR3 is TGTGCCAGCAGCTTAGCGGGGACAGGGGGGTCCTACGAGCAGTACTTC. Variable domain in full (rest from reference TRBV7-2 and TRBJ2-7): GAGVSQSPSNKVTEKGKDVELRCDPISGHTALYWYRQSLGQGLEFLIYFQGNSAPDKSGLPSDRFSAERTGGSVSTLTIQRTQQEDSAVYLCASSLAGTGGSYEQYFGPGTRLTVT.

The CDR3 sequence: CASSYSIDNEQFF. CDR3 nucleotides: TGTGCCAGCAGTTACTCGATAGACAATGAGCAGTTCTTC. The chain couples TRBV6-5 to TRBJ2-1; D is unresolved. Germline V gene lookup returns CDR1 MNHEY and CDR2 SVGAGI. V gave up 0 bases and J gave up 5 bases, with 5 bases separating them. The CDR3 consists of 13 residues.

V and J are TRBV18 and TRBJ1-1, with D uncertain. Germline V gives CDR1 KGHSH, CDR2 LQKENI. Trimming took off 2 bases at V and 0 bases at J, with 7 bases between the two ends. The CDR3 is 14 residues long. In DNA form, the CDR3 reads TGTGCCAGCTCACCAGGGCACCTGAACACTGAAGCTTTCTTT. It encodes CASSPGHLNTEAFF. Looking up the rest from reference TRBV18 and TRBJ1-1 gives the full variable domain: NAGVMQNPRHLVRRRGQEARLRCSPMKGHSHVYWYRQLPEEGLKFMVYLQKENIIDESGMPKERFSAEFPKEGPSILRIQQVVRGDSAAYFCASSPGHLNTEAFFGQGTRLTVV.

The chain is built from TRBV7-9 and TRBJ1-6, with TRBD1 matching 7 bases. Unmatched junction bases numbered 7, after V lost 7 bases and J lost 7 bases. Germline CDR1 is SEHNR and CDR2 is FQNEAQ (reference sequence). The CDR3 is 14 amino acids. This CDR3 is CASTAGTENSPLHF. In DNA form, the CDR3 reads TGTGCCAGCACCGCCGGGACAGAGAATTCACCCCTCCACTTT.

The rearrangement joins TRBV29-1 to TRBJ1-2; unclear D gene. V was clipped by 0 bases and J by 8 bases, with 10 bases between them. The CDR3 covers 12 residues. The V gene's germline CDR1 is SQVTM and CDR2 ANQGSEA. The CDR3 here is CSVEEEGGGYTF. The CDR3 DNA follows: TGCAGCGTTGAAGAAGAGGGAGGAGGCTACACCTTC.